What follows are 27 T cell receptor beta chains derived from one specimen sequenced in a study of T cells expressing NK-cell markers (dated by TCRdb to about 2020). Library method: 5' RACE. The data were produced on an Illumina HiSeq 2000. The reads underwent TCRdb reprocessing, giving one record for each CDR3 protein sequence and no DNA. The table for this sample shows 160,000 or so distinct CDR3 sequences. Approximately 17% of the sample is in the top ten clones. Sequencing used blood T cells: a sorted CD56 or NKG2C T cell subset, CD4+ or CD8+ T cells, or bulk PBMC T cells (not recorded which). Source of these receptors: a woman aged 18-70 years in good health.

The V and J genes are TRBV11-2 and TRBJ2-7; the TRBD2 assignment by TCRdb is unverifiable without DNA. CDR1 and CDR2 from the germline V gene are SGHAT and FQNNGV. The CDR3 has 15 amino acids. The CDR3 sequence is CASSPLGGRYGEQYF. The whole variable domain, filled in from reference TRBV11-2 and TRBJ2-7, reads EAGVAQSPRYKIIEKRQSVAFWCNPISGHATLYWYQQILGQGPKLLIQFQNNGVVDDSQLPKDRFSAERLKGVDSTLKIQPAKLEDSAVYLCASSPLGGRYGEQYFGPGTRLTVT.

V gene TRBV12-3 or TRBV12-4 combines with J gene TRBJ1-2; the D gene TCRdb calls, TRBD1, cannot be checked with no DNA. This CDR3 is 14 amino acids long. The CDR3 region is CASSTWTGEYGYTF.

The chain is built from TRBV29-1 and TRBJ2-3; no DNA is available, so the TRBD1 call from TCRdb remains unchecked. Germline CDR1 and CDR2: SQVTM and ANQGSEA. The CDR3 covers 15 residues. The CDR3: CSSQGTPASTDTQYF.

This rearrangement joins TRBV20-1 to TRBJ2-3; there is no DNA to check the TCRdb D call of TRBD2. The CDR3 loop spans 14 amino acids. CDR1 DFQATT and CDR2 SNEGSKA come from the germline V gene (reference sequence). CDR3 residues: CSAATSGVKDTQYF.

The CDR3 region is CASSLGGTGVYEQYF. The chain recombines TRBV5-1 with TRBJ2-7; with no DNA, the TCRdb D assignment of TRBD1 cannot be verified. The CDR3 is made up of 15 amino acids. The V gene's germline CDR1 is SGHRS and CDR2 YFSETQ.

The rearrangement uses TRBV6-5 and TRBJ2-1; TCRdb lists TRBD2, though no DNA is available to test this call. This CDR3 is 17 amino acids long. Germline V gives CDR1 MNHEY, CDR2 SVGAGI. The CDR3 here is CASSYSTGGQVYNEQFF.

Here the CDR3 reads CASSEPASGNTEAFF. V gene TRBV25-1 combines with J gene TRBJ1-1. The CDR3 spans 15 residues. CDR1 and CDR2 (germline): MGHDK, SYGVNS.

The V call is TRBV3-1, the J call TRBJ1-2. Germline CDR1 LGHDT, CDR2 YNNKEL (reference sequence). The CDR3 extends over 14 amino acids. Here the CDR3 reads CASSQGRGWYGYTF.

This chain uses TRBV12-3 or TRBV12-4 with TRBJ1-1; TCRdb picks TRBD1, but there is no DNA to check that call. The CDR3 has 15 residues. CDR3 sequence: CASSSRQGVNTEAFF.

V is TRBV5-5 and J is TRBJ2-5; the D gene TCRdb calls, TRBD1, cannot be checked with no DNA. Germline CDR1 is SGHKS and CDR2 is YYEKEE (reference sequence). The CDR3 totals 13 residues. CDR3 in amino acids: CASTQSGDLTQYF.

The gene calls are TRBV29-1 and TRBJ2-7; TCRdb selects TRBD1, and the lack of DNA leaves this call unchecked. The CDR3 length is 16 residues. The germline V gene encodes CDR1 SQVTM and CDR2 ANQGSEA. The CDR3 sequence is CSVEDPGTGYSYEQYF.

The chain recombines TRBV7-9 with TRBJ2-7; the TRBD2 assignment by TCRdb is unverifiable without DNA. Germline loops: CDR1 SEHNR, CDR2 FQNEAQ (reference sequence). The CDR3 covers 16 residues. This CDR3 is CASSRKGGLADYEQYF.

This chain's CDR3 is CASSLSGGYSQPQHF. V is TRBV12-3 or TRBV12-4 and J is TRBJ1-5; TCRdb's assignment of TRBD1 cannot be checked, as there is no DNA. The CDR3 loop spans 15 amino acids.

V gene TRBV20-1 combines with J gene TRBJ2-1; TCRdb lists TRBD2, though no DNA is available to test this call. CDR1 DFQATT and CDR2 SNEGSKA come from the germline V gene (reference sequence). The CDR3 consists of 15 residues. The CDR3: CSARTPLGVAGEQFF.

The chain carries TRBV20-1 and TRBJ2-5; lacking DNA, the TRBD2 call made by TCRdb goes unchecked. The CDR3 is 15 amino acids. Looked up from germline, CDR1 is DFQATT and CDR2 is SNEGSKA (reference sequence). CDR3: CSAPTNGGPGETKYF.

The chain employs TRBV20-1 and TRBJ2-3; no DNA is available, so the TRBD2 call from TCRdb remains unchecked. This CDR3 has 15 residues. Germline V gene data show CDR1 as DFQATT and CDR2 as SNEGSKA (reference sequence). The CDR3 reads CSARDRQRGSDTQYF.

The chain couples TRBV7-9 to TRBJ2-1. Germline assignment: CDR1 SEHNR and CDR2 FQNEAQ (reference sequence). The CDR3 totals 14 residues. CDR3 residues: CASSLARGRNEQFF.

J is TRBJ1-5 and V is TRBV3-1. CDR1 and CDR2 from the germline V gene are LGHDT and YNNKEL (reference sequence). This CDR3 has 14 amino acids. The CDR3 sequence is CASSPARRDQPQHF.

The V gene is TRBV7-9, the J gene TRBJ1-1; TCRdb's assignment of TRBD1 cannot be checked, as there is no DNA. The CDR3 loop spans 15 amino acids. Germline lookup yields CDR1 SEHNR and CDR2 FQNEAQ (reference sequence). This chain's CDR3 is CASSPRGQINTEAFF.

V gene TRBV12-3 or TRBV12-4 combines with J gene TRBJ1-5; TCRdb lists TRBD1, though no DNA is available to test this call. This CDR3 has 15 residues. CDR3: CASSLGGQINQPQHF.

This chain links TRBV4-2 with TRBJ1-4; the TCRdb call, TRBD1, lacks DNA for checking. The CDR3 is 17 amino acids. In germline, CDR1 is LGHNA, CDR2 YNFKEQ. The CDR3 spells CASSRGNGVTTNEKLFF.

CDR3 region: CASSPQGADTEAFF. V is TRBV4-2 and J is TRBJ1-1; TCRdb picks TRBD1, but there is no DNA to check that call. Germline V gene lookup returns CDR1 LGHNA and CDR2 YNFKEQ. The CDR3 is made up of 14 amino acids.

V usage is TRBV7-8 and J usage is TRBJ1-2. The CDR3 contains 14 residues. Germline-derived CDR1 and CDR2 are SGHVS and FQNEAQ. The CDR3 protein is CASSLAGVNYGYTF. Filled out from reference TRBV7-8 and TRBJ1-2, the complete variable domain reads GAGVSQSPRYKVAKRGQDVALRCDPISGHVSLFWYQQALGQGPEFLTYFQNEAQLDKSGLPSDRFFAERPEGSVSTLKIQRTQQEDSAVYLCASSLAGVNYGYTFGSGTRLTVV.

The chain recombines TRBV21-1 with TRBJ2-5; TCRdb proposes TRBD2, but this gene call is untestable without DNA. TRBV21-1 has pseudogene status. CDR3 length: 14 amino acids. CDR3 sequence reads: CASSSRRPSETQYF.

The CDR3 sequence: CSARGGVYEQYF. The chain combines TRBV20-1 with TRBJ2-7. This CDR3 is 12 amino acids long. Germline V gene sequence: CDR1 DFQATT, CDR2 SNEGSKA (reference sequence).

V and J are TRBV20-1 and TRBJ2-3; TCRdb designates TRBD2, a call that cannot be tested without DNA. CDR3 length: 15 amino acids. CDR1 is DFQATT and CDR2 is SNEGSKA in the germline V gene (reference sequence). The CDR3 reads CSALSLADRTDTQYF.

V and J are TRBV7-9 and TRBJ1-6; with no DNA, the TCRdb D assignment of TRBD1 cannot be verified. The CDR3 is 14 amino acids. The germline gives CDR1 SEHNR, CDR2 FQNEAQ (reference sequence). The CDR3 region is CASSAGTGNSPLHF.